This T cell receptor (beta chain) was observed in a study of regulatory T cells in long-lasting Graves disease. Study-level findings and limits: Exclusively peripheral blood, rather than thyroid tissue, was studied. Repertoires from persistent disease leaned toward TRBV28, TRBJ1-2 and TRBJ2-5.

Germline loops: CDR1 LNHNV, CDR2 YYDKDF (reference sequence). The CDR3 contains 15 residues. V was pared by 7 bases and J by 5 bases, with 10 bases of the junction left unmatched. The time point here: persistent/refractory GD, antithyroid drugs over 5 years with positive TRAb. Construction of the TCR library relied on RNA isolated from PBMCs. The peripheral blood volume drawn was 7.5 to 10 milliliters, and it was collected into EDTA tubes. This clonotype has at least ten counts. Its specificity is unknown. HTBI primers from iRepertoire and Arm-PCR of CDR3 regions yielded the TCR beta libraries. TCRdb ran MiXCR on the multiplex PCR reads and lists one entry per CDR3 protein. The data contain over 450,000 distinct CDR3 sequences, roughly 21% of them singletons.

This material consisted of peripheral blood mononuclear cells (PBMCs), taken when the disease was refractory, from a patient treated with antithyroid drugs. This TCR came from a female donor with Graves disease. The chain is built from TRBV15 and TRBJ1-1; 10 nucleotides align to TRBD1. The CDR3 DNA reads TGTGCCACCACCTCTCCCGGGACAGGGGTAACTGAAGCTTTCTTT. Residues: CATTSPGTGVTEAFF.